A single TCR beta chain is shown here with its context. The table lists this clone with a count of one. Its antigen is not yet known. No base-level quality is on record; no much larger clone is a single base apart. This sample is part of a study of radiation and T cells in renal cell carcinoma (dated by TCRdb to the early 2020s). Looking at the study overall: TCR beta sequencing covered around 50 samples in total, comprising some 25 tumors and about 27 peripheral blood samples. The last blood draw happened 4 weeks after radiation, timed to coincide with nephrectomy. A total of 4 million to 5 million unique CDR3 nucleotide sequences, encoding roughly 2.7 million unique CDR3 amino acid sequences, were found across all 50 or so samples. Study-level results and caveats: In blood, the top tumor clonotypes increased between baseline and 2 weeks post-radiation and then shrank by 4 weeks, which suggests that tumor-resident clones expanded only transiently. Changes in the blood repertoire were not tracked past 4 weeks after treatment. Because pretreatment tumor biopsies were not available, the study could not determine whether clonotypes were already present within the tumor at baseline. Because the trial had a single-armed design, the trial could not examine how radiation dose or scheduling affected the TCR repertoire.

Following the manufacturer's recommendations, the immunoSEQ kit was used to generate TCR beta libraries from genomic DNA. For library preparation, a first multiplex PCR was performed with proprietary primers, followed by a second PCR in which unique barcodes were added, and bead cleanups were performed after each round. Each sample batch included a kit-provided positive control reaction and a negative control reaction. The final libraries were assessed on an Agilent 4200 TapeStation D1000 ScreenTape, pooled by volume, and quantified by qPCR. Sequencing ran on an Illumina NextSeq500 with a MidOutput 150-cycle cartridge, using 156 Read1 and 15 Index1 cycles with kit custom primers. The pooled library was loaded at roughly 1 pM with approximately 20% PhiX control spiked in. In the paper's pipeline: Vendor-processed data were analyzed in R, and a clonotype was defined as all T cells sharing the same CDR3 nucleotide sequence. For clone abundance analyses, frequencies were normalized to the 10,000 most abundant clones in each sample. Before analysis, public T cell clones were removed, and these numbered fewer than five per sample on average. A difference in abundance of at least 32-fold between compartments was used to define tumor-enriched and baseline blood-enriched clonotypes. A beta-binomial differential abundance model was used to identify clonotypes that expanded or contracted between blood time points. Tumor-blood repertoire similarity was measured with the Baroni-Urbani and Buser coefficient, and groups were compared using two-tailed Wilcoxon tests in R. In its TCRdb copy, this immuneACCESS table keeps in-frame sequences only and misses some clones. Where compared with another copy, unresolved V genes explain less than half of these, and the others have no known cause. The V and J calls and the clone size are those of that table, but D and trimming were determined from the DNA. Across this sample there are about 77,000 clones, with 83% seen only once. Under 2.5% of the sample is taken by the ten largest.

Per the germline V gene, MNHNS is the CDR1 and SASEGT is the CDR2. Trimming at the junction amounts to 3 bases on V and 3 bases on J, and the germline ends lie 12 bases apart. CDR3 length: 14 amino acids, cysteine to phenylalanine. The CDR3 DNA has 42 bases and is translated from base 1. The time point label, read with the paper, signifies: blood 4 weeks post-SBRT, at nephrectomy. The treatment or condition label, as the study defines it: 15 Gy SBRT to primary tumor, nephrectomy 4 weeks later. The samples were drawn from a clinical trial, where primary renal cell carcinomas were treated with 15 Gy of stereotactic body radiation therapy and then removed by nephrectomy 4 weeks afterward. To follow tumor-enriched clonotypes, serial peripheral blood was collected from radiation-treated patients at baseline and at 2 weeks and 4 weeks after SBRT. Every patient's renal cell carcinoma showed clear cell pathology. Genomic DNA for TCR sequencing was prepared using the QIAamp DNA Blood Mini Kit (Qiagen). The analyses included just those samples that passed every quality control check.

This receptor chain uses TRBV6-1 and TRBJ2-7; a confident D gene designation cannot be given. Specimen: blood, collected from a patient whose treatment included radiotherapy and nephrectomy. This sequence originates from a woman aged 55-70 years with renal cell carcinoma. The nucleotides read TGTGCCAGCAGTGATCAGATGCGAGGCTACGAGCAGTACTTC. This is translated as CASSDQMRGYEQYF.